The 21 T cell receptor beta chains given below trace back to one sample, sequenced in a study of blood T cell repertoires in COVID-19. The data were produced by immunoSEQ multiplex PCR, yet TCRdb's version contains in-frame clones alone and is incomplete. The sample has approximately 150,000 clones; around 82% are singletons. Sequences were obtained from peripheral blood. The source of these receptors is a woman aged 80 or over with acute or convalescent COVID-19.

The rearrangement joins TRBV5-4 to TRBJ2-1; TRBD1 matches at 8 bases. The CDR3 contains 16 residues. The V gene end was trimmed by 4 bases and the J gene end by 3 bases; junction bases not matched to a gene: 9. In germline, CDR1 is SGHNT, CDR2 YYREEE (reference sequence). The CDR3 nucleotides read TGTGCCAGCAGCGTGGGTCCAGGGGGCGACTACAATGAGCAGTTCTTC. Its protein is CASSVGPGGDYNEQFF.

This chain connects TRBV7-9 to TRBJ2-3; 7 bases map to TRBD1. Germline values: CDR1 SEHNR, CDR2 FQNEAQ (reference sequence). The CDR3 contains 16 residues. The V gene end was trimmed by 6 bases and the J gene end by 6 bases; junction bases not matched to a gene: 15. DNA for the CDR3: TGTGCCAGCAGTCAAGAGGCAAGGGGGCCGAGGGATACGCAGTATTTT. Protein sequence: CASSQEARGPRDTQYF.

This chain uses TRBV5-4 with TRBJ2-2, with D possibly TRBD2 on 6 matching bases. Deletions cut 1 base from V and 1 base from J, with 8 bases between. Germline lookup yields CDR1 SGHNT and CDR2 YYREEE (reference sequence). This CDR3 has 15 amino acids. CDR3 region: CASSLPSVNTGELFF. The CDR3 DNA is TGTGCCAGCAGCTTGCCTAGCGTGAACACCGGGGAGCTGTTTTTT.

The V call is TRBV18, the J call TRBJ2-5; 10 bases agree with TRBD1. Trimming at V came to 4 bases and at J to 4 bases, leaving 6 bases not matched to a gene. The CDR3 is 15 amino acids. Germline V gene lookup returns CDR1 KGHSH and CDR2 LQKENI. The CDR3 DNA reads TGTGCCAGCTCACGGGACAGGGGCGAAGGAGAGACCCAGTACTTC. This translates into CASSRDRGEGETQYF.

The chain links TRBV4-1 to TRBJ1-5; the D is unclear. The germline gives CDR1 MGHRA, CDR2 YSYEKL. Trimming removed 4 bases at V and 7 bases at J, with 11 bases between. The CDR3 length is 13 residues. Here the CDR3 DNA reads TGCGCCAGCAGCCTGCACATCGGGCAGCCCCAGCATTTT. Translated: CASSLHIGQPQHF.

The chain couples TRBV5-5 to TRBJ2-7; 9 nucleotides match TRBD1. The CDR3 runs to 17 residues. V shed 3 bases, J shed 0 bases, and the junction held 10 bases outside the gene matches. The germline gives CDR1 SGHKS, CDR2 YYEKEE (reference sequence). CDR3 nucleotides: TGTGCCAGCAGCTCAAAGATTACGGGACAGGGCTCCTACGAGCAGTACTTC. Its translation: CASSSKITGQGSYEQYF. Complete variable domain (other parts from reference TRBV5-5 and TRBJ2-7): DAGVTQSPTHLIKTRGQQVTLRCSPISGHKSVSWYQQVLGQGPQFIFQYYEKEERGRGNFPDRFSARQFPNYSSELNVNALLLGDSALYLCASSSKITGQGSYEQYFGPGTRLTVT.

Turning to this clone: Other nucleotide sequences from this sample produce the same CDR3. The CDR3 protein is CASSQAGRGTEAFF. The CDR3, as DNA: TGTGCCAGCAGCCAAGCCGGGAGGGGCACTGAAGCTTTCTTT. This chain uses TRBV3-1 (or the pseudogene TRBV3-2) with TRBJ1-1; D possibly corresponds to TRBD1 (5 bases). The CDR3 covers 14 residues. Trimming removed 1 base from V and 4 bases from J, with 10 bases in between. Germline-derived CDR1 and CDR2 are LGHDT and YNNKEL (reference sequence).

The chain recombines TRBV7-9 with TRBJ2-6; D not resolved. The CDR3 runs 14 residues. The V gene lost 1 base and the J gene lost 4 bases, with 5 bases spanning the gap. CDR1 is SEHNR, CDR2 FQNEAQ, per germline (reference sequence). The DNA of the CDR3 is TGTGCCAGCAGCTTAGATTCGGGGGCCAACGTCCTGACTTTC. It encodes CASSLDSGANVLTF.

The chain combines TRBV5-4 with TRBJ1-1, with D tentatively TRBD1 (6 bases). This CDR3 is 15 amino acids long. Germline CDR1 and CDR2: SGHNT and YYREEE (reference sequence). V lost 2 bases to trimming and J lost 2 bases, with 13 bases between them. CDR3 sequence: CASSLMGAQNTEAFF. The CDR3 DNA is TGTGCCAGCAGCTTAATGGGGGCTCAAAACACTGAAGCTTTCTTT.

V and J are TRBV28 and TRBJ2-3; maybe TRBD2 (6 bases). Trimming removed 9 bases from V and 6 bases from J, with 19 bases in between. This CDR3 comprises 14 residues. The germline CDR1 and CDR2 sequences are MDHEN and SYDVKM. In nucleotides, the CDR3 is TGTGCCAGTTCCACGGCGGGGTTGGGTGATACGCAGTATTTT. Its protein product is CASSTAGLGDTQYF. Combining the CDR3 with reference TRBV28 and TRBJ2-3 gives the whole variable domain DVKVTQSSRYLVKRTGEKVFLECVQDMDHENMFWYRQDPGLGLRLIYFSYDVKMKEKGDIPEGYSVSREKKERFSLILESASTNQTSMYLCASSTAGLGDTQYFGPGTRLTVL.

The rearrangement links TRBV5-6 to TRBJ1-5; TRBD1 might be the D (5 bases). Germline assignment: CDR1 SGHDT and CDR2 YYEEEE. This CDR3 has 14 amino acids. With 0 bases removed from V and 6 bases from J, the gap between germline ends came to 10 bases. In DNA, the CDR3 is TGTGCCAGCAGCTTGGCGGGGAGGGGTCAGCCCCAGCATTTT. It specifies CASSLAGRGQPQHF.

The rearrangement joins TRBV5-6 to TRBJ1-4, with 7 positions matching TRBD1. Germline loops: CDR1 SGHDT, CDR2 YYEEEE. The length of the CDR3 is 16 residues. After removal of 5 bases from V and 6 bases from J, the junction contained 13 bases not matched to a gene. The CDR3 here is CASREGYGQADEKLFF. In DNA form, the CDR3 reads TGTGCCAGCAGGGAGGGGTATGGACAGGCGGATGAAAAACTGTTTTTT.

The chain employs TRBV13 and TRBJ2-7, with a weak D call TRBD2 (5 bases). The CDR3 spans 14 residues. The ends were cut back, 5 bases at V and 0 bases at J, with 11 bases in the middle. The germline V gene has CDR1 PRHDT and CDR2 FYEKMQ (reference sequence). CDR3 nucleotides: TGTGCCAGCAGCGGTGACCGGGACTCCTACGAGCAGTACTTC. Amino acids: CASSGDRDSYEQYF.

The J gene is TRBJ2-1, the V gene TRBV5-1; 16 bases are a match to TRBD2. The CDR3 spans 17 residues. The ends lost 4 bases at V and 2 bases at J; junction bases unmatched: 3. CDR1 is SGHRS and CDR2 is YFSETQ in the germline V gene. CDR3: CASSLGLAGGTYNEQFF. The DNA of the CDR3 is TGCGCCAGCAGCCTGGGACTAGCGGGAGGGACCTACAATGAGCAGTTCTTC.

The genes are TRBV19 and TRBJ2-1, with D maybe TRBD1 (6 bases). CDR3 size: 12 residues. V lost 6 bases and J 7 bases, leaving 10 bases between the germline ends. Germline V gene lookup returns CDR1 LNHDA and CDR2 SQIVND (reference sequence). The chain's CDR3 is CASRRTENEQFF. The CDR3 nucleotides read TGTGCCAGTAGGAGGACAGAAAATGAGCAGTTCTTC.

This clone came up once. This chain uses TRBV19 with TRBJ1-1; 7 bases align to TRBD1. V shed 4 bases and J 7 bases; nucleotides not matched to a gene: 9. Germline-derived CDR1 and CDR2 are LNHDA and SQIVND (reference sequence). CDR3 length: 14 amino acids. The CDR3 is CASSTRQGKGEAFF. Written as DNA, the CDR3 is TGTGCCAGTAGTACACGACAGGGTAAGGGTGAAGCTTTCTTT.

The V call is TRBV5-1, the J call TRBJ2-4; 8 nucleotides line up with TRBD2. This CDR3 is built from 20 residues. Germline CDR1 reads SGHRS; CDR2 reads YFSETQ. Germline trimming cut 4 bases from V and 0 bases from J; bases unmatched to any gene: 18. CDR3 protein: CASSPGRGDSGKGAKNIQYF. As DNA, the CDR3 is TGCGCCAGCAGCCCGGGAAGGGGGGATAGCGGGAAAGGAGCCAAAAACATTCAGTACTTC.

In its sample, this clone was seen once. CDR3 in DNA: TGTGCCAGCAGTTTAGGAGGTACAAGCACAGATACGCAGTATTTT. It specifies CASSLGGTSTDTQYF. The chain links TRBV27 to TRBJ2-3; possibly TRBD2 for D (5 bases). The CDR3 extends over 15 amino acids. Trimming took off 2 bases at V and 0 bases at J, with 9 bases between the two ends. Germline V gives CDR1 MNHEY, CDR2 SMNVEV (reference sequence).

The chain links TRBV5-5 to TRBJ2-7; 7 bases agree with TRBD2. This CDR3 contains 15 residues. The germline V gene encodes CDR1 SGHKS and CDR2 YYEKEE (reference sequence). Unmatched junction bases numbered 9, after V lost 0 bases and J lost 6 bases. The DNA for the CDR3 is TGTGCCAGCAGCTTGGTGTTTGGGGAGGGGCGCGAGCAGTACTTC. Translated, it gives CASSLVFGEGREQYF.

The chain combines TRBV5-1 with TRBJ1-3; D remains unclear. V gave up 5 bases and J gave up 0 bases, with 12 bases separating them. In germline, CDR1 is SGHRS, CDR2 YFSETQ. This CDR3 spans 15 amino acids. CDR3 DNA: TGCGCCAGCAGTGTCGACTTTATCTCTGGAAACACCATATATTTT. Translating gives CASSVDFISGNTIYF.

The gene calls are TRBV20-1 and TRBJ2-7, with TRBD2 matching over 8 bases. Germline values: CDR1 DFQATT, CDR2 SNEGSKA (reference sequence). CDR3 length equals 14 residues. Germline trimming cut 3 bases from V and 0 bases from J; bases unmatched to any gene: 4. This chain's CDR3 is CSASGRGGSYEQYF. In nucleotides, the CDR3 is TGCAGTGCTAGTGGACGGGGGGGCTCCTACGAGCAGTACTTC.